The 26 T cell receptor beta chains in this list originate from one sample, sequenced in a study of T-cell reconstitution after alpha-beta-depleted transplantation in children. Unique molecular identifiers tagged the TCRbeta library. TCRdb used MiXCR to reprocess the PCR reads, holding one entry per CDR3 protein. The table includes roughly 500,000 distinct CDR3 sequences, approximately 10% detected once. Material: PBMCs, obtained before TCRalphabeta/CD19-depleted stem cell transplant. Receptors originate from a child aged 2 to 10 with inherited bone marrow failure, due to receive a stem cell transplant.

Ten or more counts support this clonotype. The chain is built from TRBV15 and TRBJ2-7, with D perhaps TRBD2 (6 bases). The CDR3 consists of 15 residues. Per germline, CDR1 LNHNV and CDR2 YYDKDF (reference sequence). V gave up 5 bases and J gave up 0 bases, with 14 bases separating them. The DNA of the CDR3 is TGTGCCACCAGCGGAGGAGGGACCCGCTCCTACGAGCAGTACTTC. The encoded protein is CATSGGGTRSYEQYF.

In its sample, this clonotype was seen a few times. This chain links TRBV10-3 with TRBJ2-5; TRBD2 agrees at 11 bases. The ends lost 2 bases at V and 4 bases at J; junction bases unmatched: 6. In germline, CDR1 is ENHRY, CDR2 SYGVKD. This CDR3 comprises 16 residues. The CDR3 protein is CAISEALAGAAETQYF. The CDR3 DNA follows: TGTGCCATCAGTGAGGCACTAGCGGGAGCGGCAGAGACCCAGTACTTC.

This clonotype was observed a few times. The chain links TRBV4-3 to TRBJ2-5, with D perhaps TRBD2 (5 bases). Germline V gives CDR1 LGHNA, CDR2 YSLEER. Trimming took off 1 base at V and 0 bases at J, with 12 bases between the two ends. This CDR3 contains 16 residues. The CDR3 here is CASSQGYGINQETQYF. The DNA for the CDR3 is TGCGCCAGCAGCCAAGGTTACGGGATAAACCAAGAGACCCAGTACTTC.

This clonotype was seen repeatedly, ten times or more. The chain has TRBV6-1 and TRBJ2-1; 8 bases align to TRBD1. Germline CDR1 is MNHNS and CDR2 is SASEGT. Trimming took 6 bases from V and 2 from J; bases not matched to a gene: 6. The CDR3 spans 15 residues. The DNA of the CDR3 is TGTGCCAGCAGGGGACAGGTGGGCGCCTACAATGAGCAGTTCTTC. It translates to CASRGQVGAYNEQFF.

This clonotype was detected many times. The chain has TRBV5-1 and TRBJ1-1; tentative D call: TRBD1 (6 bases). Germline assignment: CDR1 SGHRS and CDR2 YFSETQ. V dropped 0 bases and J dropped 5 bases, with 17 bases sitting between them. The CDR3 covers 16 residues. CDR3 sequence (DNA): TGCGCCAGCAGCTTGGCACAGGGAGGGGAGTGGACTGAAGCTTTCTTT. Its translation: CASSLAQGGEWTEAFF. The variable domain in full, with the rest retrieved from reference TRBV5-1 and TRBJ1-1, is KAGVTQTPRYLIKTRGQQVTLSCSPISGHRSVSWYQQTPGQGLQFLFEYFSETQRNKGNFPGRFSGRQFSNSRSEMNVSTLELGDSALYLCASSLAQGGEWTEAFFGQGTRLTVV.

This clonotype was observed many times. This chain connects TRBV5-1 to TRBJ2-2; a weak D match, TRBD2 (5 bases). The CDR3 contains 17 residues. Trimming cost V 2 bases and J 0 bases, with 14 bases left between them. The germline V gene encodes CDR1 SGHRS and CDR2 YFSETQ. The CDR3 nucleotides read TGCGCCAGCAGCTTTTTTGTAGACGGGACGAACACCGGGGAGCTGTTTTTT. It yields the protein CASSFFVDGTNTGELFF.

The table lists this clonotype with many counts. The V gene is TRBV21-1, the J gene TRBJ2-1; TRBD1 is the table's D call, not checked against the DNA. TRBV21-1 represents a pseudogene. This CDR3 region has 14 residues. Written as DNA, the CDR3 is TGTGCCAGCATCGGGGGGAAAGGGCCCAATGAGCAGTTCTTC. Amino acid sequence: CASIGGKGPNEQFF.

This clonotype was detected a few times. The rearrangement uses TRBV11-1 and TRBJ2-3; 9 positions agree with TRBD1. CDR3 length: 18 residues. Trimming at V came to 5 bases and at J to 2 bases, leaving 14 bases not matched to a gene. Germline lookup yields CDR1 SGHAT and CDR2 FQDESV (reference sequence). In DNA form, the CDR3 reads TGTGCCAGCAGCGTAGGGAACTCCGGGACAGGGCCCACAGATACGCAGTATTTT. This gives the protein CASSVGNSGTGPTDTQYF.

This clonotype was counted ten times or more. V gene TRBV20-1 combines with J gene TRBJ2-3, with 7 bases fitting TRBD2. CDR3 length equals 16 residues. The germline V gene encodes CDR1 DFQATT and CDR2 SNEGSKA (reference sequence). Trimming cost V 0 bases and J 0 bases; bases outside gene matches: 6. The CDR3 DNA is TGCAGTGCTAGAGATAAGCTAGCGGCCAGCACAGATACGCAGTATTTT. This gives the protein CSARDKLAASTDTQYF.

This clonotype was counted at least ten times. This chain joins TRBV4-3 and TRBJ2-7; 8 bases are shared with TRBD1. CDR1 LGHNA and CDR2 YSLEER come from the germline V gene. V shed 1 base, J shed 6 bases, and the junction held 5 bases outside the gene matches. CDR3 length: 14 residues. The CDR3 nucleotides read TGCGCCAGCAGCCAAGGGACAGGGAGGTTCGAGCAGTACTTC. Protein sequence: CASSQGTGRFEQYF.

There are many counts of this clonotype. J is TRBJ1-3 and V is TRBV28; the D is unclear. The CDR3 loop spans 15 amino acids. Germline V lookup: CDR1 MDHEN, CDR2 SYDVKM. Deletions cut 6 bases from V and 0 bases from J, with 12 bases between. In DNA, the CDR3 is TGTGCCAGCAGCGCCCTGAGAGTCTCTGGAAACACCATATATTTT. Translating gives CASSALRVSGNTIYF.

In this sample, this clonotype turned up many times. The V call is TRBV27, the J call TRBJ2-1; possibly TRBD2 for D (5 bases). V was trimmed by 4 bases and J by 9 bases, leaving 19 bases between them. Germline V gives CDR1 MNHEY, CDR2 SMNVEV (reference sequence). This CDR3 is 15 amino acids long. The CDR3 DNA reads as TGTGCCAGCAGTTCCCTTGCGGCCCCTCGGGGTGAGCAGTTCTTC. Translation: CASSSLAAPRGEQFF.

In the case of this clonotype: This may stem from a read error, because a much larger clone lies one nucleotide away. The genes are TRBV5-6 and TRBJ2-3; D perhaps matches TRBD2 (6 bases). This CDR3 is 15 amino acids long. Germline CDR1 and CDR2: SGHDT and YYEEEE. CDR3 in amino acids: CASSLLATSTDAQYF. The CDR3 DNA is TGTGCCAGCAGCTTACTAGCTACTAGCACAGATGCGCAGTATTTT. Together with reference TRBV5-6 and TRBJ2-3, the CDR3 gives the full variable domain: DAGVTQSPTHLIKTRGQQVTLRCSPKSGHDTVSWYQQALGQGPQFIFQYYEEEERQRGNFPDRFSGHQFPNYSSELNVNALLLGDSALYLCASSLLATSTDAQYFGPGTRLTVL.

This clonotype was counted at least ten times. The V and J genes are TRBV12-3 or TRBV12-4 and TRBJ2-1, with 9 bases matching TRBD1. The V and J ends lost 6 bases and 4 bases, in that order; junction bases with no gene match: 4. The CDR3 sequence is 14 residues long. The CDR3 region is CASRPGTGYNEQFF. The CDR3 DNA follows: TGTGCCAGCAGGCCCGGGACAGGGTACAATGAGCAGTTCTTC.

J is TRBJ2-3 and V is TRBV7-9; 11 bases align to TRBD2. CDR1 is SEHNR and CDR2 is FQNEAQ in the germline V gene (reference sequence). The CDR3 loop spans 17 amino acids. Losses at the gene ends were 7 bases for V and 3 bases for J; bases not matched to a gene: 12. Here the CDR3 reads CASIPGTSGDNTDTQYF. The CDR3 DNA is TGTGCCAGCATCCCCGGGACTAGCGGAGATAATACAGATACGCAGTATTTT.

This clonotype was counted at least ten times. The CDR3 DNA is TGTGCCAGCAGCCATCGAGCGGGAGATTTAGTCGAGCAGTACTTC. Protein product: CASSHRAGDLVEQYF. V and J are TRBV7-2 and TRBJ2-7, with 8 bases that match TRBD2. The length of the CDR3 is 15 residues. V gave up 5 bases and J gave up 6 bases; unmatched junction bases: 12. The germline V gene has CDR1 SGHTA and CDR2 FQGNSA. The full variable domain, completed using reference TRBV7-2 and TRBJ2-7, is GAGVSQSPSNKVTEKGKDVELRCDPISGHTALYWYRQSLGQGLEFLIYFQGNSAPDKSGLPSDRFSAERTGGSVSTLTIQRTQQEDSAVYLCASSHRAGDLVEQYFGPGTRLTVT.

This clonotype was observed many times. The J gene is TRBJ2-1, the V gene TRBV4-3; D remains unclear. The V end lost 4 bases, the J end lost 5 bases, and 18 bases lay between the germline ends. Looked up from germline, CDR1 is LGHNA and CDR2 is YSLEER. The CDR3 consists of 16 residues. The DNA for the CDR3 is TGCGCCAGCAGCCCGAGTCTTCAGACTTTCAACAATGAGCAGTTCTTC. This sequence encodes CASSPSLQTFNNEQFF.

This clonotype was observed at least ten times. The rearrangement joins TRBV15 to TRBJ2-1, with 9 bases aligning to TRBD2. CDR1 LNHNV and CDR2 YYDKDF come from the germline V gene (reference sequence). J was trimmed by 8 bases and V by 0 bases; bases with no gene match: 8. This CDR3 has 16 amino acids. The CDR3 DNA reads TGTGCCACCAGCAGAGATCCGAATAGCGGGAGTGATGAGCAGTTCTTC. Its protein is CATSRDPNSGSDEQFF.

This clonotype was found many times. This sequence joins TRBV20-1 and TRBJ2-5, with D unresolved. The V end lost 0 bases, the J end lost 3 bases, and 8 bases lay between the germline ends. This CDR3 spans 13 amino acids. The V gene's germline CDR1 is DFQATT and CDR2 SNEGSKA (reference sequence). The CDR3 bases are TGCAGTGCTAGAGATTTCGGTGAAGAGACCCAGTACTTC. It translates to CSARDFGEETQYF.

This clonotype was counted a few times. The CDR3 loop is CSPPSGTSGRGDLNGETQYF. In nucleotides, the CDR3 is TGCAGTCCCCCCTCCGGGACTAGCGGGAGGGGGGACCTGAACGGGGAGACCCAGTACTTC. The chain has TRBV20-1 and TRBJ2-5; 16 bases align to TRBD2. Per germline, CDR1 DFQATT and CDR2 SNEGSKA (reference sequence). The CDR3 has 20 residues. The junction had 23 bases not matched to a gene; V was cut back by 8 bases and J by 5 bases.

This clonotype was observed at least ten times. The chain employs TRBV3-1 and TRBJ2-1, with 10 positions matching TRBD2. J gave up 5 bases and V 1 base, and 2 bases lay outside the gene matches. CDR1 is LGHDT, CDR2 YNNKEL, per germline (reference sequence). The CDR3 is 15 residues long. CDR3 in amino acids: CASSQVLAGDNEQFF. The CDR3 nucleotides are TGTGCCAGCAGCCAAGTCCTAGCGGGAGACAATGAGCAGTTCTTC.

At least ten counts were recorded for this clonotype. The chain couples TRBV7-9 to TRBJ2-7, with D tentatively TRBD1 (5 bases). Germline V gene data show CDR1 as SEHNR and CDR2 as FQNEAQ (reference sequence). V dropped 4 bases and J dropped 6 bases, with 22 bases sitting between them. The CDR3 spans 16 residues. DNA for the CDR3: TGTGCCAGCAGCTCGAGCGAGCAGGGTGTCCCGAGCGAGCAGTACTTC. The encoded protein is CASSSSEQGVPSEQYF.

The chain links TRBV11-2 to TRBJ2-1; D remains unclear. The germline CDR1 and CDR2 sequences are SGHAT and FQNNGV. The CDR3 is made up of 12 amino acids. Trimming pared 5 bases from V and 5 bases from J, leaving 7 bases between. The CDR3 reads CASSPHHNEQFF. In nucleotides, the CDR3 is TGTGCCAGCAGCCCGCACCACAATGAGCAGTTCTTC.

This clonotype was observed a handful of times. V gene TRBV2 combines with J gene TRBJ2-1; 9 bases line up with TRBD1. Looked up from germline, CDR1 is SNHLY and CDR2 is FYNNEI. The CDR3 loop spans 16 amino acids. V gave up 8 bases and J gave up 6 bases; unmatched junction bases: 14. The CDR3 loop is CASYNRPGTGFNEQFF. The CDR3 DNA reads TGTGCCAGCTATAACAGACCCGGGACAGGGTTCAATGAGCAGTTCTTC.

This clonotype was detected many times. The V call is TRBV12-3 or TRBV12-4, the J call TRBJ2-7; maybe TRBD2 (5 bases). Trimming pared 7 bases from V and 0 bases from J, leaving 10 bases between. The CDR3 sequence is 13 residues long. The CDR3 DNA is TGTGCCAGCACCCTGGAGGTCTCCTACGAGCAGTACTTC. It encodes CASTLEVSYEQYF.

This clonotype was observed many times. V is TRBV5-1 and J is TRBJ1-2; D remains ambiguous. Germline V gene sequence: CDR1 SGHRS, CDR2 YFSETQ. V was pared by 1 base and J by 0 bases, with 10 bases between. The CDR3 totals 15 residues. The CDR3 nucleotides are TGCGCCAGCAGCTTGACGGGTAACTCTAACTATGGCTACACCTTC. It encodes CASSLTGNSNYGYTF.